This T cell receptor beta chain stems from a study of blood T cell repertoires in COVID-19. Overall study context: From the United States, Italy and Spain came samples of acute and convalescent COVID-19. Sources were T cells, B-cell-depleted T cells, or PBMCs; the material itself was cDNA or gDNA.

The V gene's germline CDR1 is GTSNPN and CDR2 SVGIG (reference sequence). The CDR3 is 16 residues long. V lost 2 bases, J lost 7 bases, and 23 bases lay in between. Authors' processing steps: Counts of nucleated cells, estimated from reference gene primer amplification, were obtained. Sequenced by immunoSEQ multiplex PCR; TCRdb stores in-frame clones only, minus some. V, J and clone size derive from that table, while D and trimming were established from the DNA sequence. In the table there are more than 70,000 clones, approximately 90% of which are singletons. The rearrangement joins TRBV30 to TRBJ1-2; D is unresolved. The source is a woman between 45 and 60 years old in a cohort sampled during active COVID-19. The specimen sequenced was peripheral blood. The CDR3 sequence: CAWSLPRLHVGGGYTF. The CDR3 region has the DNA TGTGCCTGGAGTCTCCCCCGGCTTCACGTTGGAGGTGGCTACACCTTC.